What follows are 22 T cell receptor beta chains derived from one specimen sequenced in a study of cytomegalovirus exposure and HLA in healthy donors. Both 60 Vbeta primers and 13 Jbeta primers went into the PCR. Assay: immunoSEQ multiplex PCR; the TCRdb copy retains only in-frame clones and omits some. The sample has around 200,000 clones, 82% seen once; the top ten hold 0.8%. The sequenced material came from PBMCs. These receptors were obtained from a young woman in good health and CMV-seronegative.

The genes are TRBV6-1 and TRBJ1-1; no clear D gene. Germline CDR1 MNHNS, CDR2 SASEGT. The CDR3 consists of 13 residues. V was clipped by 2 bases and J by 6 bases, with 10 bases between them. The CDR3 spells CASSERLASEAFF. CDR3 coding DNA: TGTGCCAGCAGTGAACGATTGGCCTCTGAAGCTTTCTTT.

This chain uses TRBV5-1 with TRBJ1-2, with a possible D match to TRBD1 (6 bases). V lost 4 bases and J lost 3, with 10 bases in between. Per the germline V gene, CDR1 is SGHRS and CDR2 is YFSETQ. The CDR3 runs to 13 residues. The CDR3 sequence is CASSPPGDYGYTF. CDR3 bases: TGCGCCAGCAGCCCTCCAGGGGACTATGGCTACACCTTC.

Turning to this clone: Distinct nucleotide sequences in the sample also encode this CDR3. This sequence joins TRBV4-1 and TRBJ1-6; D unclear. The germline V gene has CDR1 MGHRA and CDR2 YSYEKL. The CDR3 runs to 17 residues. Trimming pared 0 bases from V and 6 bases from J, leaving 15 bases between. The CDR3 DNA reads as TGCGCCAGCAGCCAAGACCCCCGTCGTGAGGTTAATTCACCCCTCCACTTT. The encoded protein is CASSQDPRREVNSPLHF.

This clone showed up just once. The chain joins TRBV27 to TRBJ2-1; D not certain. This CDR3 region has 16 residues. V dropped 2 bases and J dropped 0 bases, with 11 bases sitting between them. CDR1 is MNHEY and CDR2 is SMNVEV in the germline V gene (reference sequence). CDR3 sequence (DNA): TGTGCCAGCAGTTTAACTGACACGAGCTCCTACAATGAGCAGTTCTTC. It encodes CASSLTDTSSYNEQFF.

A remark on this clone: A read error may account for a junction end that differs from germline. The chain recombines TRBV28 with TRBJ1-2; D uncertain. The CDR3 has 12 residues. CDR1 and CDR2 from the germline V gene are MDHEN and SYDVKM. The CDR3, as DNA: TGTGCCAGCAGTTTTGGTGACTATGGCTGCACCTTC. The encoded protein is CASSFGDYGCTF.

The chain carries TRBV6-5 and TRBJ2-2, with a weak D call TRBD2 (6 bases). Germline values: CDR1 MNHEY, CDR2 SVGAGI. V was shortened by 1 base and J by 0 bases, with 6 bases between the two germline ends. This CDR3 spans 15 amino acids. CDR3 sequence reads: CASSYWGANTGELFF. The CDR3 coding sequence is TGTGCCAGCAGTTACTGGGGGGCGAACACCGGGGAGCTGTTTTTT.

The sample holds one count of this clone. Other DNA sequences in this specimen translate into the identical CDR3. V and J are TRBV5-1 and TRBJ2-3; 10 bases fit TRBD2. Germline CDR1 reads SGHRS; CDR2 reads YFSETQ. The CDR3 covers 15 residues. The V gene end was trimmed by 4 bases and the J gene end by 1 base; junction bases not matched to a gene: 3. The CDR3 DNA reads TGCGCCAGCAGCGGCGGGACTAGCGGCACAGATACGCAGTATTTT. Encoded protein: CASSGGTSGTDTQYF.

This sequence joins TRBV4-2 and TRBJ1-6, with D possibly matching TRBD1 (5 bases). The CDR3 is made up of 17 amino acids. The ends were cut back, 0 bases at V and 0 bases at J, with 9 bases in the middle. CDR1 is LGHNA, CDR2 YNFKEQ, per germline. CDR3 nucleotides: TGTGCCAGCAGCCAAGAGGGGGGATCCTCCTATAATTCACCCCTCCACTTT. It specifies CASSQEGGSSYNSPLHF.

The chain joins TRBV7-9 to TRBJ2-2, with 12 bases matching TRBD2. The CDR3 loop spans 15 amino acids. Germline CDR1 reads SEHNR; CDR2 reads FQNEAQ (reference sequence). Germline trimming cut 6 bases from V and 3 bases from J; bases unmatched to any gene: 2. In DNA form, the CDR3 reads TGTGCCAGCAGGTGGACTAGCGGGGACACCGGGGAGCTGTTTTTT. Protein product: CASRWTSGDTGELFF.

This clone appeared a few times. The genes are TRBV7-9 and TRBJ2-2, with D possibly TRBD2 on 6 matching bases. The CDR3 consists of 15 residues. In germline, CDR1 is SEHNR, CDR2 FQNEAQ (reference sequence). V lost 5 bases to trimming and J lost 0 bases, with 10 bases between them. CDR3 nucleotide sequence: TGTGCCAGCAGCCAAACTAGCACGAACACCGGGGAGCTGTTTTTT. Translation: CASSQTSTNTGELFF.

The chain employs TRBV2 and TRBJ1-1, with D hard to call. The germline CDR1 and CDR2 sequences are SNHLY and FYNNEI. The CDR3 has 13 amino acids. V lost 4 bases and J lost 11, with 17 bases in between. DNA of the CDR3: TGTGCCAGCAGTGTTAAAGACGGGGTTCGGGCTTTCTTT. It encodes CASSVKDGVRAFF.

This clone was recorded only once. The rearrangement links TRBV27 to TRBJ1-6; 9 bases agree with TRBD1. Germline CDR1 is MNHEY and CDR2 is SMNVEV (reference sequence). The ends lost 6 bases at V and 7 bases at J; junction bases unmatched: 7. The CDR3 covers 15 residues. The CDR3 DNA sequence: TGTGCCAGCAGGTACAGGGGGCAGGTAAATTCACCCCTCCACTTT. Encoded protein: CASRYRGQVNSPLHF.

CDR3 nucleotides: TGTGCCAGCAGCCCGGGACAGGTGGATTCACCCCTCCACTTT. It is translated as CASSPGQVDSPLHF. The genes are TRBV5-6 and TRBJ1-6; 8 bases are a match to TRBD1. The CDR3 length is 14 residues. The germline CDR1 and CDR2 sequences are SGHDT and YYEEEE. Germline trimming cut 4 bases from V and 8 bases from J; bases unmatched to any gene: 5.

The rearrangement joins TRBV4-1 to TRBJ1-2; 11 positions match TRBD1. V gave up 3 bases and J gave up 6 bases; unmatched junction bases: 6. The CDR3 contains 15 residues. Per the germline V gene, CDR1 is MGHRA and CDR2 is YSYEKL. DNA for the CDR3: TGCGCCAGCAGCCACTGGACAGGGGGCTTAGATGGCTACACCTTC. It specifies CASSHWTGGLDGYTF.

The rearrangement joins TRBV7-7 to TRBJ2-1; D unresolved. The CDR3 totals 14 residues. V gave up 0 bases and J gave up 8 bases, with 11 bases separating them. In germline, CDR1 is SSHAT, CDR2 FNYEAQ (reference sequence). CDR3 bases: TGTGCCAGCAGCTTAGCGCGGAGAGGCTATGAGCAGTTCTTC. Protein sequence: CASSLARRGYEQFF.

The gene calls are TRBV27 and TRBJ2-5, with 7 bases lining up with TRBD1. The germline V gene has CDR1 MNHEY and CDR2 SMNVEV (reference sequence). V was clipped by 0 bases and J by 4 bases; unmatched bases: 5. The CDR3 length is 15 residues. CDR3 in amino acids: CASSLSTGTTETQYF. The CDR3 DNA reads as TGTGCCAGCAGTTTATCGACAGGGACGACAGAGACCCAGTACTTC.

The chain employs TRBV18 and TRBJ2-7, with a tentative D call TRBD1 (5 bases). With 6 bases removed from V and 4 bases from J, the gap between germline ends came to 10 bases. Looked up from germline, CDR1 is KGHSH and CDR2 is LQKENI. CDR3 size: 12 residues. The CDR3 sequence is CASSSTAYEQYF. The CDR3 nucleotides are TGTGCCAGCTCCTCGACAGCTTACGAGCAGTACTTC.

The chain joins TRBV7-2 to TRBJ2-1, with a tentative D call TRBD2 (5 bases). V was trimmed by 3 bases and J by 2 bases, leaving 14 bases between them. Per germline, CDR1 SGHTA and CDR2 FQGNSA. This CDR3 region has 16 residues. CDR3 in DNA: TGTGCCAGCAGCTTGCTACCGGAGGTTCCCTACAATGAGCAGTTCTTC. Translating it yields CASSLLPEVPYNEQFF.

The J gene is TRBJ2-6, the V gene TRBV7-9; 8 bases are a match to TRBD1. J was trimmed by 0 bases and V by 4 bases; bases with no gene match: 11. Per the germline V gene, CDR1 is SEHNR and CDR2 is FQNEAQ (reference sequence). This CDR3 is built from 19 residues. The CDR3 protein is CASSSGQVIYSSGANVLTF. The CDR3 DNA is TGTGCCAGCAGCTCGGGACAGGTGATTTATTCCTCTGGGGCCAACGTCCTGACTTTC. Full variable domain (outside the CDR3, taken from reference TRBV7-9 and TRBJ2-6): DTGVSQNPRHKITKRGQNVTFRCDPISEHNRLYWYRQTLGQGPEFLTYFQNEAQLEKSRLLSDRFSAERPKGSFSTLEIQRTEQGDSAMYLCASSSGQVIYSSGANVLTFGAGSRLTVL.

The genes are TRBV11-1 and TRBJ1-2; D might be TRBD1 (5 bases). The CDR3 contains 13 residues. V lost 1 base to trimming and J lost 8 bases, with 11 bases between them. Germline CDR1 reads SGHAT; CDR2 reads FQDESV (reference sequence). CDR3 protein: CASSLVQASGYTF. The CDR3 coding sequence is TGTGCCAGCAGCTTAGTACAGGCGAGCGGCTACACCTTC.

This CDR3 is CASSLAPGTENSPLHF. CDR3 bases: TGCGCCAGCAGCTTAGCTCCCGGGACAGAGAATTCACCCCTCCACTTT. This chain links TRBV5-1 with TRBJ1-6; 7 bases match TRBD1. Germline CDR1 reads SGHRS; CDR2 reads YFSETQ. This CDR3 has 16 residues. The trim removed 2 bases at V and 7 bases at J, leaving 9 bases unmatched.

This chain uses TRBV6-5 with TRBJ1-4, with 9 bases lining up with TRBD1. CDR3 length equals 16 residues. Trimming took 2 bases from V and 7 from J; bases not matched to a gene: 8. Germline CDR1 is MNHEY and CDR2 is SVGAGI. The DNA for the CDR3 is TGTGCCAGCAGTTACCTGGGGACAGGGAGAACTGAAAAACTGTTTTTT. Protein sequence: CASSYLGTGRTEKLFF.